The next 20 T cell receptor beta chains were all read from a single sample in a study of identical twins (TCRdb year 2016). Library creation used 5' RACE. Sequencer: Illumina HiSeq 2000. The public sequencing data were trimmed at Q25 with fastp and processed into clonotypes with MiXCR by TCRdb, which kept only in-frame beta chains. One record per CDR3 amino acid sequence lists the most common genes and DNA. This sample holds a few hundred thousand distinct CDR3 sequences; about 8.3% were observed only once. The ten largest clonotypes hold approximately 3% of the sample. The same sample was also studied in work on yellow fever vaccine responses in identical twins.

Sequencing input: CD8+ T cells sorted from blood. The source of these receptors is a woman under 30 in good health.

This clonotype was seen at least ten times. CDR3 loop: CASSLSISYEQYF. The CDR3 DNA sequence: TGTGCCAGCAGTTTATCGATATCCTACGAGCAGTACTTC. This rearrangement joins TRBV27 to TRBJ2-7; D call uncertain. Germline V gene lookup returns CDR1 MNHEY and CDR2 SMNVEV (reference sequence). The ends were cut back, 0 bases at V and 1 base at J, with 4 bases in the middle. The CDR3 runs to 13 residues.

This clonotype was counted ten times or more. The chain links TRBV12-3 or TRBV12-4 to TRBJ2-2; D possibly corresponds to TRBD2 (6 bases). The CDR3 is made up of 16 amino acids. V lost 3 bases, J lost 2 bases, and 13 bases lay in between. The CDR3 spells CASSFPVGGNTGELFF. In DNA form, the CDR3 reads TGTGCCAGCAGTTTCCCTGTGGGGGGTAACACCGGGGAGCTGTTTTTT.

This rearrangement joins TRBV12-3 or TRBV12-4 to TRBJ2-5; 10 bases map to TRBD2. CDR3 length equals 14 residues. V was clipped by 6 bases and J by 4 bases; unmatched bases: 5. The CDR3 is CASSSSGSGETQYF. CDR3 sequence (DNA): TGTGCCAGCAGCTCTAGCGGGAGCGGAGAGACCCAGTACTTC.

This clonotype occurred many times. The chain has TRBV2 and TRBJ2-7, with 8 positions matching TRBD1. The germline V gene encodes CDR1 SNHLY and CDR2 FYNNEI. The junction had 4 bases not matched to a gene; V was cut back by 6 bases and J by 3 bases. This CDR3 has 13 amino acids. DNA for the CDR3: TGTGCCAGCAGGCAGGGGGCGGACTACGAGCAGTACTTC. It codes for CASRQGADYEQYF.

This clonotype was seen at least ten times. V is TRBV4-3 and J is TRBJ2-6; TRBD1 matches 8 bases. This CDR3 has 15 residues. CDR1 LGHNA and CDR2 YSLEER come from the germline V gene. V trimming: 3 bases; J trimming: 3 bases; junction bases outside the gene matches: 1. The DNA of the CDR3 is TGCGCCAGCAGCCAGGACAGGGTTGGGGCCAACGTCCTGACTTTC. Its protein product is CASSQDRVGANVLTF.

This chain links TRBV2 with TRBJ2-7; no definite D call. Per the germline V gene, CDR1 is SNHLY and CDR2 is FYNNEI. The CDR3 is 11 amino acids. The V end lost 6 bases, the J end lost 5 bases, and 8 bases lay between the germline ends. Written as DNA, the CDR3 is TGTGCCAGCAGGGGGTGGAACGAGCAGTACTTC. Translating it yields CASRGWNEQYF.

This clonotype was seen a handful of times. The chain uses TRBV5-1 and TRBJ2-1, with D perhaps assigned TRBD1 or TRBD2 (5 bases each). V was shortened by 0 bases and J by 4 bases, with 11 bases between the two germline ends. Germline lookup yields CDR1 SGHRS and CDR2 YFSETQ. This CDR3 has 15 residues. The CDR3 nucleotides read TGCGCCAGCAGCTTGGGGGGGACCTTTTACAATGAGCAGTTCTTC. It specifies CASSLGGTFYNEQFF.

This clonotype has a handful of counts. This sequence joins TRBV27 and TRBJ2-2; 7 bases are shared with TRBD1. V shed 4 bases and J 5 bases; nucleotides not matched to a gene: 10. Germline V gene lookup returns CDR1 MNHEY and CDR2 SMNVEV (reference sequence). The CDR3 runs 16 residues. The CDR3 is CASSYPTGALTGELFF. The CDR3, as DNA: TGTGCCAGCAGTTACCCTACAGGGGCCCTTACCGGGGAGCTGTTTTTT.

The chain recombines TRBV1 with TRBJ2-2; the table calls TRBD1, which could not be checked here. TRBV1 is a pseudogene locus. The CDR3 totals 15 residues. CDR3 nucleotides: TGCGCCAGCAGCCAGGACTACCCCGGGACCGGGGAGCTGTTTTTT. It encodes CASSQDYPGTGELFF.

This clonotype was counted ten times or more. CDR3 DNA: TGCAGTGCTAGAGGGGCTGTGGGGGGGGATTCCTACGAGCAGTACTTC. It yields the protein CSARGAVGGDSYEQYF. The chain is built from TRBV20-1 and TRBJ2-7, with 7 positions matching TRBD2. The V and J ends lost 1 base and 1 base, in that order; junction bases with no gene match: 10. Germline V gene data show CDR1 as DFQATT and CDR2 as SNEGSKA (reference sequence). This CDR3 has 16 residues.

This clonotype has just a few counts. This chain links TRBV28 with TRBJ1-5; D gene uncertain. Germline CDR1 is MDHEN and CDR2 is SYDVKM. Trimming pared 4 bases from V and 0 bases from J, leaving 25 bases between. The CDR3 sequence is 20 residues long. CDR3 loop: CASSSRVTDTKPNSNQPQHF. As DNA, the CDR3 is TGTGCCAGCAGTTCCCGGGTTACAGACACTAAGCCCAATAGCAATCAGCCCCAGCATTTT.

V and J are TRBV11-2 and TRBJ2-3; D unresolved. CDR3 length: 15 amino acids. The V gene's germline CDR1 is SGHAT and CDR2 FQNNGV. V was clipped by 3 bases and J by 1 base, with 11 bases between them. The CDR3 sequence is CASSFGRYGTDTQYF. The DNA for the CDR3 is TGTGCCAGCAGCTTTGGGCGGTACGGCACAGATACGCAGTATTTT.

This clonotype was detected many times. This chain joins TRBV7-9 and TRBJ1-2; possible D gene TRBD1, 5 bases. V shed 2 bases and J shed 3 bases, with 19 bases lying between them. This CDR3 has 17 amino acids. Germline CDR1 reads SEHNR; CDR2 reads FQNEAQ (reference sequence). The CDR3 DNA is TGTGCCAGCAGCTTACCCGCCGGGGGGAATCTGTACTATGGCTACACCTTC. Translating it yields CASSLPAGGNLYYGYTF.

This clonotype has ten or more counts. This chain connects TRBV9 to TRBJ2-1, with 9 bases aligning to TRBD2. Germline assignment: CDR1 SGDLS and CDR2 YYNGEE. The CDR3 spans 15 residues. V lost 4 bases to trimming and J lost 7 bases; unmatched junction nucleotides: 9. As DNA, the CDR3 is TGTGCCAGCAGCCCCGGGACTAGCAGGTTAAATGAGCAGTTCTTC. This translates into CASSPGTSRLNEQFF. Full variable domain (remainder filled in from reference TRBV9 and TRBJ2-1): DSGVTQTPKHLITATGQRVTLRCSPRSGDLSVYWYQQSLDQGLQFLIQYYNGEERAKGNILERFSAQQFPDLHSELNLSSLELGDSALYFCASSPGTSRLNEQFFGPGTRLTVL.

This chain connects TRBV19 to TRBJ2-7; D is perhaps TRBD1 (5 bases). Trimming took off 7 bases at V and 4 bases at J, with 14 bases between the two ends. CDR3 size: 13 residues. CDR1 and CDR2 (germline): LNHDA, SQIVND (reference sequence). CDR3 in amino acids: CASTNTGSYEQYF. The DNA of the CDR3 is TGTGCCAGTACCAATACAGGATCTTACGAGCAGTACTTC.

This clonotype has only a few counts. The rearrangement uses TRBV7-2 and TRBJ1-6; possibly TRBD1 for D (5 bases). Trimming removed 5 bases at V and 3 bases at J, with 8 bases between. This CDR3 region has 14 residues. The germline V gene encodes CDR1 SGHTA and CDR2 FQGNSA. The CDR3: CASSRGDYNSPLHF. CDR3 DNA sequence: TGTGCCAGCAGCCGAGGGGACTATAATTCACCCCTCCACTTT.

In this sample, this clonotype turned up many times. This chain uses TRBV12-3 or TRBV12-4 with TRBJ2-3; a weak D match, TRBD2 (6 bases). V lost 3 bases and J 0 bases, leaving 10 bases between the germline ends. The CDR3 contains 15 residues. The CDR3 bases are TGTGCCAGCAGTTTTGCGGGGCGTAGCACAGATACGCAGTATTTT. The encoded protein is CASSFAGRSTDTQYF.

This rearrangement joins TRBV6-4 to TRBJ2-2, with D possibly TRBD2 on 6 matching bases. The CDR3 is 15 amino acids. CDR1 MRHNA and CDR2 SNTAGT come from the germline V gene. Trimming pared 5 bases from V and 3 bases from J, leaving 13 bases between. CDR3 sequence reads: CASSLAGPDTGELFF. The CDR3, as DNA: TGTGCCAGCAGTCTGGCGGGGCCGGACACCGGGGAGCTGTTTTTT.

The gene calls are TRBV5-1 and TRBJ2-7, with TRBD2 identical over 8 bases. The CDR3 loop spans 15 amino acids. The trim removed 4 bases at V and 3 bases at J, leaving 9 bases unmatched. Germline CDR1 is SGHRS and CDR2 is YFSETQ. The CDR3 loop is CASSRGGGGIYEQYF. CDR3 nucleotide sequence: TGCGCCAGCAGCCGGGGGGGTGGGGGAATCTACGAGCAGTACTTC.

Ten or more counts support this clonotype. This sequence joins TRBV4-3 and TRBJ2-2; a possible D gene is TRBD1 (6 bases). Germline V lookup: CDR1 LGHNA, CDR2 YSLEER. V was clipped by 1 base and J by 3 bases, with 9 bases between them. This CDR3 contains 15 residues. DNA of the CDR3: TGCGCCAGCAGCCAAGGGGGGCAGCACACCGGGGAGCTGTTTTTT. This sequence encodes CASSQGGQHTGELFF.